These 26 T cell receptor beta chains came from one sample sequenced in a study of T cells after yellow fever vaccination. TCRdb reprocessed the 5' RACE reads via MiXCR and lists one record per CDR3 protein. Of approximately 330,000 distinct CDR3 sequences listed, approximately 4% are singletons. The sequencing here drew on PBMCs, taken 5 days after the yellow fever booster vaccination. These TCRs come from a man aged 18 to 30 who received the YFV17D yellow fever vaccine.

In its sample, this clonotype was seen many times. The chain links TRBV9 to TRBJ2-3, with no clear D. Per the germline V gene, CDR1 is SGDLS and CDR2 is YYNGEE. This CDR3 has 14 residues. V dropped 0 bases and J dropped 6 bases, with 11 bases sitting between them. This CDR3 reads CASSVAGTADTQYF. Here the CDR3 DNA reads TGTGCCAGCAGCGTAGCTGGTACAGCCGATACGCAGTATTTT.

This clonotype was seen repeatedly, ten times or more. The rearrangement links TRBV5-1 to TRBJ1-1; D unresolved. The CDR3 spans 14 residues. Germline CDR1 is SGHRS and CDR2 is YFSETQ. V was shortened by 3 bases and J by 1 base, with 10 bases between the two germline ends. The CDR3 coding sequence is TGCGCCAGCAGCTGGATGGACGGGAACACTGAAGCTTTCTTT. Amino acid sequence: CASSWMDGNTEAFF.

This clonotype came up a few times. This chain's CDR3 is CASSWGDSGVGELFF. Written as DNA, the CDR3 is TGTGCCAGTAGTTGGGGGGACTCCGGCGTCGGGGAGCTGTTTTTT. The genes are TRBV19 and TRBJ2-2; maybe TRBD2 (6 bases). The V and J ends lost 5 bases and 7 bases respectively, with 17 bases between them. CDR3 length equals 15 residues. CDR1 and CDR2 from the germline V gene are LNHDA and SQIVND (reference sequence).

The rearrangement links TRBV6-2 or TRBV6-3 to TRBJ2-1; 7 bases are shared with TRBD1. Germline values: CDR1 MNHEY, CDR2 SVGEGT. Trimming took 8 bases from V and 6 from J; bases not matched to a gene: 10. This CDR3 is 14 amino acids long. CDR3 in DNA: TGTGCCAGCCGAACGAACAGGGGCCGCAATGAGCAGTTCTTC. Amino acid sequence: CASRTNRGRNEQFF.

The chain uses TRBV5-1 and TRBJ2-3, with D tentatively TRBD1 or TRBD2 (5 bases each). Germline V gene lookup returns CDR1 SGHRS and CDR2 YFSETQ. The CDR3 loop spans 15 amino acids. Trimming took off 0 bases at V and 4 bases at J, with 12 bases between the two ends. DNA of the CDR3: TGCGCCAGCAGCTTGGACGGGGCCGAATCAGATACGCAGTATTTT. Translating it yields CASSLDGAESDTQYF.

A remark on this clonotype: Given a much more abundant clone one base away, this may be a read error. The chain employs TRBV28 and TRBJ2-7, with TRBD2 matching 15 bases. CDR1 and CDR2 from the germline V gene are MDHEN and SYDVKM. The length of the CDR3 is 15 residues. CDR3 sequence reads: CASRPGTSGGHELYV. The CDR3 region has the DNA TGTGCCAGCAGACCTGGGACTAGCGGGGGGCACGAGCTGTACGTC.

The gene calls are TRBV5-1 and TRBJ2-2, with a weak D call TRBD2 (6 bases). The CDR3 is 17 residues long. V lost 6 bases and J 0 bases, leaving 18 bases between the germline ends. The germline CDR1 and CDR2 sequences are SGHRS and YFSETQ. The CDR3 nucleotides are TGCGCCAGCATGTGGGGGACTTCGATCGCGAACACCGGGGAGCTGTTTTTT. It encodes CASMWGTSIANTGELFF. Full variable domain (remainder filled in from reference TRBV5-1 and TRBJ2-2): KAGVTQTPRYLIKTRGQQVTLSCSPISGHRSVSWYQQTPGQGLQFLFEYFSETQRNKGNFPGRFSGRQFSNSRSEMNVSTLELGDSALYLCASMWGTSIANTGELFFGEGSRLTVL.

In its sample, this clonotype was seen many times. The chain couples TRBV18 to TRBJ2-7, with TRBD1 matching over 7 bases. Germline V gene sequence: CDR1 KGHSH, CDR2 LQKENI. The CDR3 totals 15 residues. J gave up 3 bases and V 0 bases, and 5 bases lay outside the gene matches. The CDR3 here is CASSPPGQTHYEQYF. The CDR3 DNA reads TGTGCCAGCTCACCACCGGGACAGACCCACTACGAGCAGTACTTC.

The genes are TRBV4-1 and TRBJ2-7; TRBD1 might be the D (5 bases). The germline V gene encodes CDR1 MGHRA and CDR2 YSYEKL. The CDR3 is 13 amino acids. The germline V and J ends were trimmed by 3 bases and 6 bases, with 12 bases remaining between them. The CDR3 sequence is CASSHQGMVEQYF. CDR3 nucleotides: TGCGCCAGCAGCCATCAGGGAATGGTCGAGCAGTACTTC.

The table lists this clonotype with many counts. The chain joins TRBV20-1 to TRBJ1-2; 8 bases map to TRBD1. The CDR3 extends over 13 amino acids. V dropped 6 bases and J dropped 6; count of bases not matched to a gene: 9. Germline V gives CDR1 DFQATT, CDR2 SNEGSKA (reference sequence). CDR3 in amino acids: CSAQGALRNGYTF. CDR3 bases: TGCAGTGCGCAGGGGGCCTTAAGGAATGGCTACACCTTC.

The chain's CDR3 is CASSGVPDSTDTQYF. As DNA, the CDR3 is TGTGCCAGCAGCGGAGTTCCTGACAGCACAGATACGCAGTATTTT. V and J are TRBV6-2 or TRBV6-3 and TRBJ2-3; D unresolved. The germline V gene has CDR1 MNHEY and CDR2 SVGEGT. The CDR3 is 15 amino acids. Deletions cut 6 bases from V and 0 bases from J, with 13 bases between.

The table lists this clonotype with many counts. The gene calls are TRBV6-5 and TRBJ1-1; D is possibly TRBD1 (6 bases). The germline V gene has CDR1 MNHEY and CDR2 SVGAGI. V was trimmed by 3 bases and J by 0 bases, leaving 17 bases between them. CDR3 length: 17 amino acids. In nucleotides, the CDR3 is TGTGCCAGCAGTTATTCCCGTCGAGGGGGAATGAACACTGAAGCTTTCTTT. It codes for CASSYSRRGGMNTEAFF.

The V and J genes are TRBV20-1 and TRBJ1-2; weak D call: TRBD1 (5 bases). Per the germline V gene, CDR1 is DFQATT and CDR2 is SNEGSKA (reference sequence). Between the trimmed V and J ends, which lost 5 bases and 5 bases, there was a span of 12 bases. The CDR3 spans 12 residues. In DNA form, the CDR3 reads TGCAGTGCTGCGGTTCGGGGGTATGGCTACACCTTC. Its protein is CSAAVRGYGYTF.

V and J are TRBV3-1 and TRBJ1-1, with 7 bases lining up with TRBD1. Losses at the gene ends were 0 bases for V and 6 bases for J; bases not matched to a gene: 4. The CDR3 runs 14 residues. Germline assignment: CDR1 LGHDT and CDR2 YNNKEL (reference sequence). The CDR3 bases are TGTGCCAGCAGCCAAGATGACAGGGTCCCTGAAGCTTTCTTT. It encodes CASSQDDRVPEAFF.

The CDR3 coding sequence is TGCAGTGCTAACTGGGACGGCAATCAGCCCCAGCATTTT. Its translation is CSANWDGNQPQHF. The V call is TRBV20-1, the J call TRBJ1-5, with a weak D call TRBD1 (5 bases). The length of the CDR3 is 13 residues. Germline values: CDR1 DFQATT, CDR2 SNEGSKA (reference sequence). Trimming cost V 4 bases and J 2 bases, with 9 bases left between them.

This clonotype appeared many times. The chain joins TRBV5-1 to TRBJ2-4; possibly TRBD1 or TRBD2 for D (5 bases each). The germline CDR1 and CDR2 sequences are SGHRS and YFSETQ. The V end lost 4 bases, the J end lost 8 bases, and 16 bases lay between the germline ends. The CDR3 sequence is 14 residues long. This CDR3 is CASSPGVEGDIQYF. In DNA, the CDR3 is TGCGCCAGCAGCCCCGGGGTGGAAGGGGACATTCAGTACTTC.

The sample holds many counts of this clonotype. J is TRBJ2-3 and V is TRBV7-2; 9 nucleotides line up with TRBD2. Trimming took 4 bases from V and 8 from J; bases not matched to a gene: 7. The V gene's germline CDR1 is SGHTA and CDR2 FQGNSA. This CDR3 is built from 14 residues. In DNA, the CDR3 is TGTGCCAGCAGCTCTGAGCGGGGGGTCCGTACGCAGTATTTT. It specifies CASSSERGVRTQYF.

There are many counts of this clonotype. The CDR3 nucleotides read TGTGCCAGCAGCGTAGGTGGGACAGGGGCAACCTACGAGCAGTACTTC. It is translated as CASSVGGTGATYEQYF. The chain combines TRBV9 with TRBJ2-7; 10 bases fit TRBD1. J gave up 2 bases and V 0 bases, and 5 bases lay outside the gene matches. This CDR3 is 16 amino acids long. Germline values: CDR1 SGDLS, CDR2 YYNGEE. Complete variable domain (other parts from reference TRBV9 and TRBJ2-7): DSGVTQTPKHLITATGQRVTLRCSPRSGDLSVYWYQQSLDQGLQFLIQYYNGEERAKGNILERFSAQQFPDLHSELNLSSLELGDSALYFCASSVGGTGATYEQYFGPGTRLTVT.

This clonotype has ten or more counts. This chain joins TRBV12-3 or TRBV12-4 and TRBJ1-2; D gene ambiguous. The CDR3 extends over 13 amino acids. V was cut by 4 bases and J by 1 base, with 7 bases left in between. The CDR3 loop reads CASSWGYNYGYTF. CDR3 nucleotides: TGTGCCAGCAGTTGGGGATATAACTATGGCTACACCTTC.

This clonotype was observed a few times. The chain couples TRBV5-1 to TRBJ2-2; D might be TRBD1 (5 bases). The CDR3 runs to 15 residues. Germline CDR1 and CDR2: SGHRS and YFSETQ. V lost 4 bases, J lost 5 bases, and 15 bases lay in between. The CDR3 nucleotides read TGCGCCAGCAGCCTACAGACGCAGGGTACCGGGGAGCTGTTTTTT. Translation: CASSLQTQGTGELFF.

This clonotype was picked up a small number of times. This sequence joins TRBV4-2 and TRBJ2-5, with D tentatively TRBD2 (6 bases). Germline CDR1 LGHNA, CDR2 YNFKEQ. The CDR3 loop spans 14 amino acids. V shed 5 bases and J shed 5 bases, with 15 bases lying between them. This CDR3 reads CASSATLARETQYF. DNA for the CDR3: TGTGCCAGCAGCGCTACACTAGCACGTGAGACCCAGTACTTC.

This clonotype was seen a few times. The rearrangement joins TRBV3-1 to TRBJ2-2; 8 bases line up with TRBD1. This CDR3 is built from 13 residues. J lost 4 bases, V lost 7 bases, and 2 bases had no gene match. In germline, CDR1 is LGHDT, CDR2 YNNKEL (reference sequence). The CDR3 sequence: CASITGGTGELFF. CDR3 in DNA: TGTGCCAGCATCACAGGGGGCACCGGGGAGCTGTTTTTT.

This clonotype was counted at least ten times. The chain combines TRBV10-3 with TRBJ2-5; 11 bases map to TRBD2. The length of the CDR3 is 13 residues. V shed 10 bases and J 2 bases; nucleotides not matched to a gene: 3. Germline assignment: CDR1 ENHRY and CDR2 SYGVKD. The CDR3 is CATLAGGQETQYF. The CDR3 DNA reads as TGTGCCACTCTAGCGGGGGGACAAGAGACCCAGTACTTC.

This clonotype was found a few times. The chain links TRBV7-9 to TRBJ1-2, with D perhaps TRBD1 (5 bases). This CDR3 region has 15 residues. Trimming pared 9 bases from V and 7 bases from J, leaving 24 bases between. Germline CDR1 and CDR2: SEHNR and FQNEAQ (reference sequence). CDR3 in amino acids: CASSHMDGGDPGYTF. The CDR3 coding sequence is TGTGCCAGTAGCCACATGGACGGGGGGGATCCTGGCTACACCTTC.

The chain combines TRBV7-2 with TRBJ2-3; 11 bases are shared with TRBD2. Germline lookup yields CDR1 SGHTA and CDR2 FQGNSA. CDR3 size: 16 residues. The ends lost 4 bases at V and 5 bases at J; junction bases unmatched: 8. CDR3 in DNA: TGTGCCAGCAGCTCCACACTAGCGGGGGTACGAGATACGCAGTATTTT. This encodes CASSSTLAGVRDTQYF.

In its sample, this clonotype was seen a few times. The chain joins TRBV7-9 to TRBJ2-3; D might be TRBD1 (5 bases). The CDR3 runs to 16 residues. The germline gives CDR1 SEHNR, CDR2 FQNEAQ (reference sequence). The V gene lost 5 bases and the J gene lost 8 bases, with 23 bases spanning the gap. CDR3 residues: CASSPAVTTVFSTQYF. CDR3 nucleotides: TGTGCCAGCAGCCCCGCCGTTACGACAGTCTTTAGTACGCAGTATTTT.